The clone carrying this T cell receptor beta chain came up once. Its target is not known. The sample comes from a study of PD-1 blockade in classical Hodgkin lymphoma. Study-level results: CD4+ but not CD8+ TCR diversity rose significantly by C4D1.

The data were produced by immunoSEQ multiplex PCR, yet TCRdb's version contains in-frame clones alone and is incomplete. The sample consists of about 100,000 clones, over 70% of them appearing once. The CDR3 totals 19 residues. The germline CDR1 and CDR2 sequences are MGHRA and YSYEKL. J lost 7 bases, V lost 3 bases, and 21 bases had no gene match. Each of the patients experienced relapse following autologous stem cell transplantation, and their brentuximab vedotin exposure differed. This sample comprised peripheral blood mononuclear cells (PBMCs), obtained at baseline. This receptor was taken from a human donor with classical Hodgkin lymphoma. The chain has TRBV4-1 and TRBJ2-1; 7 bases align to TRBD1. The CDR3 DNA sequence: TGCGCCAGCAGCCAGGAGGCCCCAGGGCAGACAGGGTGGTCGAATGAGCAGTTCTTC. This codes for CASSQEAPGQTGWSNEQFF.